The clone carrying this T cell receptor beta chain was seen a handful of times. TCRdb's copy holds only in-frame clones and misses some; the assay was immunoSEQ multiplex PCR. Of around 100,000 clones in the sample, around nine tenths were seen once. The data derive from a study of PD-L1 blockade in urothelial cancer. Across the study: Samples came from 3 weeks, at the second dose, and 6 weeks into treatment.

As for time point: pretreatment peripheral blood. V dropped 3 bases and J dropped 3 bases, with 9 bases sitting between them. CDR3 length equals 14 residues. Per germline, CDR1 PRHDT and CDR2 FYEKMQ (reference sequence). This material consisted of PBMCs, taken around atezolizumab (anti-PD-L1) treatment. The gene calls are TRBV13 and TRBJ1-3; D remains unclear. This TCR was sampled from a man aged 60-69 years with urothelial cancer. CDR3 sequence: CASSFGLGGNTIYF. Here the CDR3 DNA reads TGTGCCAGCAGCTTTGGGCTCGGTGGAAACACCATATATTTT. Based on the CDR3 plus reference TRBV13 and TRBJ1-3, the full variable domain is AAGVIQSPRHLIKEKRETATLKCYPIPRHDTVYWYQQGPGQDPQFLISFYEKMQSDKGSIPDRFSAQQFSDYHSELNMSSLELGDSALYFCASSFGLGGNTIYFGEGSWLTVV.